The 27 T cell receptor beta chains below all came from one sample that was sequenced in a study of STAT5B mutations in CD4+ large granular lymphocyte leukemia. TCRdb keeps only in-frame clones here, not all; method: immunoSEQ multiplex PCR. The profile shows 20,000 to 25,000 clones, around 72% of them singletons. Sequenced: CD4+ T cells from blood buffy coats. The receptors derive from a human donor in good health.

The rearrangement uses TRBV7-9 and TRBJ1-1; no clear D gene. The germline V gene encodes CDR1 SEHNR and CDR2 FQNEAQ (reference sequence). This CDR3 is built from 17 residues. Trimming removed 5 bases from V and 0 bases from J, with 19 bases in between. In DNA form, the CDR3 reads TGTGCCAGCAGCCCCGTCCGCTTAACAGACATGAACACTGAAGCTTTCTTT. Protein sequence: CASSPVRLTDMNTEAFF.

In this sample, this clone turned up once. The chain couples TRBV5-1 to TRBJ2-7; D tentatively fits TRBD1 or TRBD2 (5 bases each). V was cut by 0 bases and J by 0 bases, with 13 bases left in between. The CDR3 consists of 16 residues. Germline values: CDR1 SGHRS, CDR2 YFSETQ. In DNA form, the CDR3 reads TGCGCCAGCAGCTTGGGGTCTTGGGACGGCTCCTACGAGCAGTACTTC. Amino acid sequence: CASSLGSWDGSYEQYF.

This chain joins TRBV15 and TRBJ2-1; D uncertain. V was clipped by 4 bases and J by 7 bases, with 20 bases between them. CDR1 is LNHNV and CDR2 is YYDKDF in the germline V gene (reference sequence). The CDR3 spans 16 residues. The CDR3 nucleotides are TGTGCCACCAGCAAGCAAGTGGGTAGCCAAGGTAATGAGCAGTTCTTC. Translated, it gives CATSKQVGSQGNEQFF.

The chain has TRBV18 and TRBJ2-2, with 9 bases fitting TRBD2. V trimming: 0 bases; J trimming: 4 bases; junction bases outside the gene matches: 6. The CDR3 consists of 17 residues. Germline CDR1 reads KGHSH; CDR2 reads LQKENI. The CDR3 region has the DNA TGTGCCAGCTCACCACCTTGGGCTAGCGGGGTCACCGGGGAGCTGTTTTTT. Encoded protein: CASSPPWASGVTGELFF.

The count of this clone is one. This sequence joins TRBV27 and TRBJ2-3; the D gene is possibly TRBD1 (5 bases). Looked up from germline, CDR1 is MNHEY and CDR2 is SMNVEV (reference sequence). The length of the CDR3 is 13 residues. V lost 6 bases to trimming and J lost 2 bases, with 9 bases between them. The CDR3 is CASRRQSTDTQYF. CDR3 DNA sequence: TGTGCCAGCAGGCGACAGTCCACAGATACGCAGTATTTT.

The CDR3 sequence: CASSFSAGDGYTF. CDR3 DNA sequence: TGTGCCAGCAGCTTTTCGGCAGGGGATGGCTACACCTTC. The J gene is TRBJ1-2, the V gene TRBV7-3; D is perhaps TRBD1 (6 bases). Between the trimmed V and J ends, which lost 3 bases and 6 bases, there was a span of 11 bases. The CDR3 consists of 13 residues. Germline V gives CDR1 SGHTA, CDR2 FQGTGA.

V and J are TRBV9 and TRBJ2-4; TRBD1 matches at 9 bases. V lost 3 bases to trimming and J lost 9 bases; unmatched junction nucleotides: 13. The CDR3 totals 16 residues. Germline V CDR1 and CDR2: SGDLS, YYNGEE. The CDR3 DNA follows: TGTGCCAGCAGCGCGATCCCGGGACAGGGATTGAGCATTCAGTACTTC. Encoded protein: CASSAIPGQGLSIQYF.

The V and J genes are TRBV2 and TRBJ2-7, with D perhaps TRBD1 (6 bases). The CDR3 is 12 residues long. In germline, CDR1 is SNHLY, CDR2 FYNNEI. V dropped 8 bases and J dropped 2 bases, with 10 bases sitting between them. The chain's CDR3 is CASGGQTYEQYF. The CDR3 DNA is TGTGCCAGCGGGGGACAAACCTACGAGCAGTACTTC.

The chain uses TRBV14 and TRBJ1-5; D not certain. The CDR3 consists of 14 residues. Germline V lookup: CDR1 SGHDN, CDR2 FVKESK. V lost 2 bases, J lost 1 base, and 6 bases lay in between. The CDR3 reads CASSQYGSNQPQHF. The CDR3 DNA sequence: TGTGCCAGCAGCCAATATGGGAGCAATCAGCCCCAGCATTTT.

The CDR3 DNA reads as TGCGCCAGCAGGGCCACTACAGGGGACACCGGGGAGCTGTTTTTT. This encodes CASRATTGDTGELFF. The V and J genes are TRBV5-1 and TRBJ2-2; 7 bases agree with TRBD1. CDR1 and CDR2 (germline): SGHRS, YFSETQ. V was pared by 5 bases and J by 3 bases, with 7 bases of the junction left unmatched. CDR3 length: 15 amino acids.

This rearrangement joins TRBV28 to TRBJ2-2, with 9 bases lining up with TRBD2. V was clipped by 6 bases and J by 4 bases; unmatched bases: 12. Germline loops: CDR1 MDHEN, CDR2 SYDVKM. The CDR3 consists of 17 residues. CDR3 amino acids: CASRPIAGAAGTGELFF. In nucleotides, the CDR3 is TGTGCCAGCAGGCCCATAGCGGGGGCGGCGGGCACCGGGGAGCTGTTTTTT.

This chain uses TRBV18 with TRBJ2-7; D may match TRBD1 or TRBD2 (6 bases each). Trimming removed 1 base from V and 0 bases from J, with 13 bases in between. This CDR3 has 16 amino acids. Looked up from germline, CDR1 is KGHSH and CDR2 is LQKENI. The CDR3 region is CASSPQGGRTSYEQYF. The CDR3 region has the DNA TGTGCCAGCTCACCACAGGGGGGTCGAACCTCCTACGAGCAGTACTTC.

There are a few counts of this clone. The rearrangement uses TRBV18 and TRBJ1-2, with a weak D call TRBD1 (6 bases). The CDR3 sequence is 14 residues long. Germline V gene data show CDR1 as KGHSH and CDR2 as LQKENI. V shed 1 base and J shed 4 bases, with 10 bases lying between them. The CDR3: CASSPQGGLYGYTF. CDR3 nucleotides: TGTGCCAGCTCACCACAGGGGGGACTCTATGGCTACACCTTC.

CDR3 sequence reads: CASSPQRLYNEQFF. In nucleotides, the CDR3 is TGTGCCAGCTCACCACAGCGGTTGTACAATGAGCAGTTCTTC. The V call is TRBV18, the J call TRBJ2-1, with D perhaps TRBD2 (5 bases). The CDR3 is made up of 14 amino acids. V was pared by 1 base and J by 4 bases, with 8 bases between. Germline V gives CDR1 KGHSH, CDR2 LQKENI.

This chain links TRBV4-2 with TRBJ1-2, with a possible D match to TRBD1 (5 bases). This CDR3 is 15 amino acids long. V shed 2 bases and J shed 7 bases, with 17 bases lying between them. The germline CDR1 and CDR2 sequences are LGHNA and YNFKEQ. CDR3: CASSQPQGASFGYTF. The CDR3 DNA reads as TGTGCCAGCAGCCAACCCCAGGGAGCCTCCTTTGGCTACACCTTC.

The V gene is TRBV30, the J gene TRBJ2-7; 7 nucleotides agree with TRBD1. Germline CDR1 reads GTSNPN; CDR2 reads SVGIG (reference sequence). The CDR3 runs 11 residues. V lost 4 bases to trimming and J lost 5 bases; unmatched junction nucleotides: 2. The CDR3 DNA reads TGTGCCTGGACAGGGGGAGACGAGCAGTACTTC. Translated: CAWTGGDEQYF.

The gene calls are TRBV7-2 and TRBJ2-7; D gene uncertain. The CDR3 totals 14 residues. Germline V gene lookup returns CDR1 SGHTA and CDR2 FQGNSA. The ends were cut back, 5 bases at V and 7 bases at J, with 18 bases in the middle. CDR3 in DNA: TGTGCCAGCAGCGCATACCCCCCCCTGCATGAGCAGTACTTC. Translated: CASSAYPPLHEQYF.

This chain links TRBV6-1 with TRBJ2-1; weak D call: TRBD2 (5 bases). With 2 bases removed from V and 12 bases from J, the gap between germline ends came to 14 bases. The length of the CDR3 is 13 residues. Germline V gives CDR1 MNHNS, CDR2 SASEGT. Here the CDR3 DNA reads TGTGCCAGCAGTGAATTCGGAGGTCCGCGGCAGTTCTTC. Protein product: CASSEFGGPRQFF.

This chain links TRBV21-1 with TRBJ1-5. TRBV21-1 is an annotated pseudogene. This CDR3 region has 9 residues. The CDR3 sequence: CASTRPQHF. CDR3 coding DNA: TGTGCCAGCACCCGGCCCCAGCATTTT.

The chain carries TRBV19 and TRBJ1-2; TRBD1 matches 7 bases. The CDR3 contains 13 residues. The trim removed 9 bases at V and 4 bases at J, leaving 8 bases unmatched. The germline V gene has CDR1 LNHDA and CDR2 SQIVND (reference sequence). CDR3: CASRQGGSYGYTF. In nucleotides, the CDR3 is TGTGCCAGCAGACAGGGAGGAAGCTATGGCTACACCTTC. Together with reference TRBV19 and TRBJ1-2, the CDR3 gives the full variable domain: DGGITQSPKYLFRKEGQNVTLSCEQNLNHDAMYWYRQDPGQGLRLIYYSQIVNDFQKGDIAEGYSVSREKKESFPLTVTSAQKNPTAFYLCASRQGGSYGYTFGSGTRLTVV.

This CDR3 reads CASSVTGSYEQYF. The CDR3 region has the DNA TGTGCCAGCTCAGTCACAGGGAGCTACGAGCAGTACTTC. The V and J genes are TRBV18 and TRBJ2-7; maybe TRBD1 (6 bases). V dropped 5 bases and J dropped 3 bases, with 11 bases sitting between them. From germline, CDR1 is KGHSH and CDR2 LQKENI. The CDR3 length is 13 residues.

The chain has TRBV7-2 and TRBJ2-2, with D maybe TRBD1 (7 bases). Between the trimmed V and J ends, which lost 2 bases and 4 bases, there was a span of 17 bases. The CDR3 totals 17 residues. Germline CDR1 SGHTA, CDR2 FQGNSA. The CDR3 here is CASSLMSGGGGTGELFF. The CDR3 DNA reads TGTGCCAGCAGCTTAATGTCAGGGGGAGGTGGCACCGGGGAGCTGTTTTTT.

The gene calls are TRBV11-2 and TRBJ2-7, with D possibly TRBD1 on 5 matching bases. This CDR3 is built from 13 residues. CDR1 SGHAT and CDR2 FQNNGV come from the germline V gene. V lost 4 bases and J lost 4, with 11 bases in between. This CDR3 reads CASSYPGFYEQYF. CDR3 coding DNA: TGTGCCAGCAGCTACCCAGGGTTTTACGAGCAGTACTTC.

The CDR3 reads CASSESTGQGGYEQFF. DNA for the CDR3: TGTGCCAGCAGTGAATCCACGGGACAGGGGGGATATGAGCAGTTCTTC. The chain employs TRBV2 and TRBJ2-1, with 11 nucleotides matching TRBD1. This CDR3 comprises 16 residues. The V and J ends lost 2 bases and 8 bases, in that order; junction bases with no gene match: 8. From germline, CDR1 is SNHLY and CDR2 FYNNEI.

The V gene is TRBV6-1, the J gene TRBJ2-1, with D maybe TRBD1 (6 bases). The CDR3 has 13 residues. Germline CDR1 and CDR2: MNHNS and SASEGT. Trimming removed 6 bases at V and 8 bases at J, with 14 bases between. In DNA form, the CDR3 reads TGTGCCAGCAGCCTCACAGGGATGGATGAGCAGTTCTTC. Its translation: CASSLTGMDEQFF.

The genes are TRBV28 and TRBJ1-1; a possible D gene is TRBD1 (6 bases). This CDR3 has 15 residues. Between the trimmed V and J ends, which lost 3 bases and 6 bases, there was a span of 17 bases. Germline assignment: CDR1 MDHEN and CDR2 SYDVKM. DNA of the CDR3: TGTGCCAGCAGTTTGTGGGGGGCGACGGTGGCTGAAGCTTTCTTT. It yields the protein CASSLWGATVAEAFF.

The chain joins TRBV2 to TRBJ2-7; 12 bases match TRBD2. The CDR3 runs to 16 residues. Germline lookup yields CDR1 SNHLY and CDR2 FYNNEI. The J segment lost 3 bases and the V segment lost 5 bases, leaving 8 bases of the junction unmatched. The CDR3 DNA sequence: TGTGCCAGCAGTAAGGGAACTAGCGGGGGGAACTACGAGCAGTACTTC. It specifies CASSKGTSGGNYEQYF.